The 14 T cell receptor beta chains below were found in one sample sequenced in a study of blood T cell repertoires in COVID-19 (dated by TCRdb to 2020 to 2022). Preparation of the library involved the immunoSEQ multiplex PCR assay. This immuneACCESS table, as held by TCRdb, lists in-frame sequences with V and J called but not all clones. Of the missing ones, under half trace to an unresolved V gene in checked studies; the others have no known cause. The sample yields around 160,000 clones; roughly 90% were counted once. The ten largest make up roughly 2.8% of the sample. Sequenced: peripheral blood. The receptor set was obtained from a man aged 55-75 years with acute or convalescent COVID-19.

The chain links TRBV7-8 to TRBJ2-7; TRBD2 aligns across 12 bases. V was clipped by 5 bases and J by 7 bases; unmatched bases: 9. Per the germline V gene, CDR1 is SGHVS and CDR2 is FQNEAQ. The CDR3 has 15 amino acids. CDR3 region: CASSPLAGGPKEQYF. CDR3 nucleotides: TGTGCCAGCAGCCCCCTAGCGGGGGGGCCTAAAGAGCAGTACTTC. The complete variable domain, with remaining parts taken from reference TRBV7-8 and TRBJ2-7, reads GAGVSQSPRYKVAKRGQDVALRCDPISGHVSLFWYQQALGQGPEFLTYFQNEAQLDKSGLPSDRFFAERPEGSVSTLKIQRTQQEDSAVYLCASSPLAGGPKEQYFGPGTRLTVT.

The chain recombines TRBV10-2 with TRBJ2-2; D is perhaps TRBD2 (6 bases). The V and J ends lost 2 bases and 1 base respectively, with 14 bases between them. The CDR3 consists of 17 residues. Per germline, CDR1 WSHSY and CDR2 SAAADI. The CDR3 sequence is CASSERGGTGNTGELFF. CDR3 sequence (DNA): TGCGCCAGCAGTGAGAGGGGAGGAACAGGGAACACCGGGGAGCTGTTTTTT.

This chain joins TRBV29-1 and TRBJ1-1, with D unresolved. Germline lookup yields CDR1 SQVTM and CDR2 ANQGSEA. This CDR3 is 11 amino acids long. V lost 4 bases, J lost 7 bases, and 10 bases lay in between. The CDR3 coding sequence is TGCAGCGTTGTTCTCCGGGGTGAAGCTTTCTTT. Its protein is CSVVLRGEAFF. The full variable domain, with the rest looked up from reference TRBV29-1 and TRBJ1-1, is SAVISQKPSRDICQRGTSLTIQCQVDSQVTMMFWYRQQPGQSLTLIATANQGSEATYESGFVIDKFPISRPNLTFSTLTVSNMSPEDSSIYLCSVVLRGEAFFGQGTRLTVV.

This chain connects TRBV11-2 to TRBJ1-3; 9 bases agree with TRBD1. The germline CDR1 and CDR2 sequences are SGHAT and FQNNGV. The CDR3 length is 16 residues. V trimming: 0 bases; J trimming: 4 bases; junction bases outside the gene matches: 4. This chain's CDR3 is CASSLEGQGRGNTIYF. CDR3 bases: TGTGCCAGCAGCTTAGAAGGACAGGGGAGGGGAAACACCATATATTTT.

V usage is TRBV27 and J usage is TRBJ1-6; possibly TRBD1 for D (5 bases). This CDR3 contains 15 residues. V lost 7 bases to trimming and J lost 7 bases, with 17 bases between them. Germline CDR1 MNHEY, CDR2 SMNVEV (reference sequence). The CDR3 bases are TGTGCCAGCAAGGGGACTCCCTCAGGCAATTCACCCCTCCACTTT. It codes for CASKGTPSGNSPLHF.

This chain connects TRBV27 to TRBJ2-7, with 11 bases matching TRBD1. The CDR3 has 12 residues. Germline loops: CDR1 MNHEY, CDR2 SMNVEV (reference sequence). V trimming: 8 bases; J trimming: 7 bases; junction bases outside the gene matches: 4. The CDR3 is CASGQGAGEQYF. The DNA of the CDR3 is TGTGCCAGCGGACAGGGGGCGGGGGAGCAGTACTTC.

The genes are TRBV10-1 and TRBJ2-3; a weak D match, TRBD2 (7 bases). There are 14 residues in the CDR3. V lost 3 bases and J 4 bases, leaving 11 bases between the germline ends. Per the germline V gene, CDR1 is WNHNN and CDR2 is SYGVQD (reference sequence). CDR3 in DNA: TGCGCCAGCAGTGATGGGGGGGCCCCAGATACGCAGTATTTT. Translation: CASSDGGAPDTQYF.

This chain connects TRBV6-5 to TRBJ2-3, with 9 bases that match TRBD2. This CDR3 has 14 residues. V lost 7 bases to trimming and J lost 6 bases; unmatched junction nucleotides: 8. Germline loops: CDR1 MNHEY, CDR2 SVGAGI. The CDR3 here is CASMLAGTADTQYF. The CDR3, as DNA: TGTGCCAGCATGCTAGCGGGGACTGCGGATACGCAGTATTTT.

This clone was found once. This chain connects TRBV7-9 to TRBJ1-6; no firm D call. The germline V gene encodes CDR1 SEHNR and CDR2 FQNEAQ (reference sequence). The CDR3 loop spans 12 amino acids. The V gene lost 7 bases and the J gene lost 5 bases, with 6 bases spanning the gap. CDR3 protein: CASNQDNSPLHF. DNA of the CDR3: TGTGCCAGCAACCAGGATAATTCACCCCTCCACTTT.

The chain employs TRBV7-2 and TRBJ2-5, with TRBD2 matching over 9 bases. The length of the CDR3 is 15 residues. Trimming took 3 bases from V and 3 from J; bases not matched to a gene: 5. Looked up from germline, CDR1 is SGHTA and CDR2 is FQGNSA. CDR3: CASSFVAGAKETQYF. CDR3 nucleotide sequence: TGTGCCAGCAGCTTCGTAGCGGGGGCCAAAGAGACCCAGTACTTC.

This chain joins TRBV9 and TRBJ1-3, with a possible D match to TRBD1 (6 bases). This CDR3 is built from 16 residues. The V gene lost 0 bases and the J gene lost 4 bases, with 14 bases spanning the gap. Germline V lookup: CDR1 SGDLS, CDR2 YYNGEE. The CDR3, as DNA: TGTGCCAGCAGCGTAGGTTCTGGGACATACGGAAACACCATATATTTT. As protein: CASSVGSGTYGNTIYF.

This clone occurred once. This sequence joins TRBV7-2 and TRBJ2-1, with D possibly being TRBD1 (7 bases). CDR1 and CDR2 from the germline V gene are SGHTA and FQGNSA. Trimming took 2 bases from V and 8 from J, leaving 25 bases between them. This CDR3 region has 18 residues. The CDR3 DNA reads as TGTGCCAGCAGCTTACGGGAGCAGGGGGGCGCCCGTAGGGATGAGCAGTTCTTC. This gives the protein CASSLREQGGARRDEQFF.

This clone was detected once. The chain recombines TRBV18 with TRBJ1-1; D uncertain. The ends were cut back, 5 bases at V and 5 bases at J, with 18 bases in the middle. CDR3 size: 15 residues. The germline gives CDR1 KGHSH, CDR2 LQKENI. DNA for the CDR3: TGTGCCAGCTCATCCGGCGGGCGGGGTAAGACTGAAGCTTTCTTT. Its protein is CASSSGGRGKTEAFF.

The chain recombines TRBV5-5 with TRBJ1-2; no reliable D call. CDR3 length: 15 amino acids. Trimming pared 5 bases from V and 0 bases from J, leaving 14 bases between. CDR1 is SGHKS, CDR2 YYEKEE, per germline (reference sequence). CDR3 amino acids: CASSPTLGANYGYTF. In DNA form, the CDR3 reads TGTGCCAGCAGTCCTACTCTCGGAGCTAACTATGGCTACACCTTC.